One sample yielded the 27 T cell receptor beta chains listed below, sequenced in a study of blood T cell repertoires in COVID-19 (dated by TCRdb to about 2020). Library prep was done by the immunoSEQ multiplex PCR assay. Entries here come from immuneACCESS through TCRdb and include only in-frame sequences with V and J called. Some clones fail to appear in such tables; in the studies checked, an unresolved V gene covers under half of the shortfall, and the cause of the remainder is unknown. This sample gives approximately 440,000 clones in total; approximately 88% of them show up just once. Jointly, the top ten make up around an eighth of the sample. The sample taken for sequencing was peripheral blood. The receptor set was obtained from a woman between 50 and 59 years old with COVID-19, enrolled during active disease.

The chain carries TRBV2 and TRBJ1-6, with TRBD1 matching over 7 bases. CDR1 is SNHLY and CDR2 is FYNNEI in the germline V gene. Trimming at V came to 5 bases and at J to 7 bases, leaving 8 bases not matched to a gene. This CDR3 comprises 15 residues. Here the CDR3 DNA reads TGTGCCAGCAGTAAATCTAGGACAGGCAATTCACCCCTCCACTTT. Encoded protein: CASSKSRTGNSPLHF.

The chain is built from TRBV3-1 (or the pseudogene TRBV3-2) and TRBJ2-3; D may be TRBD2 (6 bases). The CDR3 loop spans 14 amino acids. Germline V gene sequence: CDR1 LGHDT, CDR2 YNNKEL (reference sequence). The V end was cut by 7 bases, the J end by 5 bases, with 16 bases between. CDR3 DNA: TGTGCCAGCAAGGCTAGCGAGGGAGGAGATACGCAGTATTTT. It codes for CASKASEGGDTQYF.

The CDR3: CASSPRGGGDEQFF. The CDR3 nucleotides read TGCGCCAGCAGCCCGAGGGGCGGAGGGGATGAGCAGTTCTTC. This rearrangement joins TRBV4-1 to TRBJ2-1; TRBD2 is a possible D gene (6 bases). V dropped 4 bases and J dropped 8 bases, with 15 bases sitting between them. The CDR3 runs 14 residues. Germline CDR1 is MGHRA and CDR2 is YSYEKL.

This chain links TRBV5-1 with TRBJ1-3, with no clear D. The CDR3 runs 15 residues. Germline CDR1 and CDR2: SGHRS and YFSETQ. V was trimmed by 0 bases and J by 0 bases, leaving 7 bases between them. The CDR3: CASSLDRFSGNTIYF. Written as DNA, the CDR3 is TGCGCCAGCAGCTTGGACCGGTTCTCTGGAAACACCATATATTTT.

The chain employs TRBV4-1 and TRBJ2-1; tentatively, D is TRBD1 (5 bases). V gave up 0 bases and J gave up 9 bases, with 9 bases separating them. Germline CDR1 reads MGHRA; CDR2 reads YSYEKL. This CDR3 is built from 13 residues. In nucleotides, the CDR3 is TGCGCCAGCAGCCAAGACCGTAGGGGTGAGCAGTTCTTC. Its protein is CASSQDRRGEQFF.

The chain recombines TRBV7-2 with TRBJ1-4, with TRBD1 identical over 7 bases. Losses at the gene ends were 3 bases for V and 8 bases for J; bases not matched to a gene: 15. Germline loops: CDR1 SGHTA, CDR2 FQGNSA. The CDR3 is 17 residues long. CDR3 in DNA: TGTGCCAGCAGCTTGAAGGCAGGGGGAGGCGCCGGGGAAAAACTGTTTTTT. Encoded protein: CASSLKAGGGAGEKLFF.

The rearrangement uses TRBV30 and TRBJ1-4, with 8 bases identical to TRBD1. The junction had 7 bases not matched to a gene; V was cut back by 7 bases and J by 3 bases. The germline CDR1 and CDR2 sequences are GTSNPN and SVGIG (reference sequence). The CDR3 spans 14 residues. This CDR3 reads CASGQGAPNEKLFF. Written as DNA, the CDR3 is TGTGCCTCTGGGCAGGGGGCGCCTAATGAAAAACTGTTTTTT.

The V gene is TRBV7-9, the J gene TRBJ2-1, with 7 bases aligning to TRBD1. After removal of 5 bases from V and 7 bases from J, the junction contained 8 bases not matched to a gene. The CDR3 contains 14 residues. Germline CDR1 and CDR2: SEHNR and FQNEAQ (reference sequence). The CDR3 DNA follows: TGTGCCAGCAGCCCTACAGGGGCGGGTAATGAGCAGTTCTTC. Amino acid sequence: CASSPTGAGNEQFF.

The genes are TRBV20-1 and TRBJ2-7; D unresolved. Germline CDR1 and CDR2: DFQATT and SNEGSKA (reference sequence). CDR3 length: 10 residues. Trimming removed 3 bases at V and 7 bases at J, with 7 bases between. The CDR3 bases are TGCAGTGCTAGCTTCGGGGAGCAGTACTTC. It is translated as CSASFGEQYF.

The genes are TRBV5-1 and TRBJ1-1, with D maybe TRBD1 (6 bases). Germline assignment: CDR1 SGHRS and CDR2 YFSETQ. The CDR3 has 14 amino acids. With 1 base removed from V and 1 base from J, the gap between germline ends came to 8 bases. The CDR3 here is CASSLWTENTEAFF. The CDR3, as DNA: TGCGCCAGCAGCTTGTGGACAGAGAACACTGAAGCTTTCTTT.

V and J are TRBV13 and TRBJ2-7; D is possibly TRBD1 (5 bases). V dropped 4 bases and J dropped 1 base, with 11 bases sitting between them. The CDR3 extends over 14 amino acids. Germline CDR1 and CDR2: PRHDT and FYEKMQ (reference sequence). The chain's CDR3 is CASSSRQQSYEQYF. As DNA, the CDR3 is TGTGCCAGCAGCTCAAGACAGCAGTCCTACGAGCAGTACTTC.

This rearrangement joins TRBV5-6 to TRBJ2-3; the match to TRBD1 covers 7 bases. Losses at the gene ends were 4 bases for V and 2 bases for J; bases not matched to a gene: 7. Per germline, CDR1 SGHDT and CDR2 YYEEEE. The CDR3 length is 15 residues. CDR3 DNA sequence: TGTGCCAGCAGCCTCAAAAGGGGGCCCACAGATACGCAGTATTTT. Amino acids: CASSLKRGPTDTQYF.

The chain combines TRBV27 with TRBJ2-1; 9 bases are a match to TRBD2. Germline V gene data show CDR1 as MNHEY and CDR2 as SMNVEV (reference sequence). The ends lost 6 bases at V and 7 bases at J; junction bases unmatched: 19. The CDR3 extends over 18 amino acids. The CDR3 coding sequence is TGTGCCAGCAGCCCCCTGGGAGCTGGTCTGCGGGGGGGGAATGAGCAGTTCTTC. Its protein is CASSPLGAGLRGGNEQFF.

The chain joins TRBV6-6 to TRBJ1-4; D perhaps matches TRBD1 (5 bases). The germline V and J ends were trimmed by 2 bases and 7 bases, with 17 bases remaining between them. This CDR3 contains 16 residues. Germline loops: CDR1 MNHNY, CDR2 SVGAGI (reference sequence). The CDR3 protein is CASSYPPRQGGEKLFF. In DNA form, the CDR3 reads TGTGCCAGCAGTTACCCCCCTCGGCAGGGCGGTGAAAAACTGTTTTTT.

This chain's CDR3 is CASSIDQGFSYNEQFF. DNA for the CDR3: TGTGCCAGTAGTATAGATCAGGGGTTCTCCTACAATGAGCAGTTCTTC. The rearrangement links TRBV19 to TRBJ2-1; tentatively, D is TRBD1 (6 bases). CDR1 is LNHDA and CDR2 is SQIVND in the germline V gene (reference sequence). This CDR3 region has 16 residues. Trimming cost V 0 bases and J 0 bases, with 9 bases left between them.

The CDR3 here is CASSLVAGSLNTEAFF. The CDR3 region has the DNA TGTGCCAGCAGCTTAGTCGCAGGCAGCTTAAACACTGAAGCTTTCTTT. This chain connects TRBV7-9 to TRBJ1-1; D uncertain. This CDR3 has 16 residues. V was pared by 1 base and J by 2 bases, with 14 bases between. Germline CDR1 and CDR2: SEHNR and FQNEAQ (reference sequence). Complete variable domain (other parts from reference TRBV7-9 and TRBJ1-1): DTGVSQNPRHKITKRGQNVTFRCDPISEHNRLYWYRQTLGQGPEFLTYFQNEAQLEKSRLLSDRFSAERPKGSFSTLEIQRTEQGDSAMYLCASSLVAGSLNTEAFFGQGTRLTVV.

Worth noting for this clone: This specimen includes other DNA sequences encoding the same CDR3. The chain couples TRBV11-2 to TRBJ2-3; TRBD2 matches 7 bases. The CDR3 sequence is 15 residues long. Germline-derived CDR1 and CDR2 are SGHAT and FQNNGV. The J segment lost 3 bases and the V segment lost 1 base, leaving 4 bases of the junction unmatched. The CDR3 protein is CASSLGGGRTDTQYF. In nucleotides, the CDR3 is TGTGCCAGCAGCTTAGGGGGCGGGAGAACAGATACGCAGTATTTT.

This chain's CDR3 is CASSLRGTFNQPQHF. The CDR3 coding sequence is TGTGCCAGCAGCTTGCGGGGGACCTTCAATCAGCCCCAGCATTTT. The chain uses TRBV5-8 and TRBJ1-5; possibly TRBD1 for D (5 bases). Germline CDR1 SGHTS, CDR2 YDEGEE. The V end was cut by 1 base, the J end by 3 bases, with 11 bases between. This CDR3 comprises 15 residues.

Comments on this clone: A much larger clone differs from this one at a single base, so this may be a read error. The chain has TRBV5-6 and TRBJ1-2, with D maybe TRBD1 (6 bases). Germline CDR1 reads SGHDT; CDR2 reads YYEEEE. V was shortened by 0 bases and J by 6 bases, with 6 bases between the two germline ends. This CDR3 has 12 amino acids. CDR3 coding DNA: TGTGCCAGCAGCTTGGGACAGGATGGCTACACCTTC. Translating it yields CASSLGQDGYTF.

V usage is TRBV9 and J usage is TRBJ1-4; tentative D call: TRBD1 (5 bases). Germline CDR1 and CDR2: SGDLS and YYNGEE. Trimming stripped 2 bases from V and 3 bases from J, with 8 bases between. The CDR3 sequence is 14 residues long. The CDR3 is CASSVATANEKLFF. The CDR3, as DNA: TGTGCCAGCAGCGTCGCGACAGCTAATGAAAAACTGTTTTTT.

The rearrangement uses TRBV3-1 (or the pseudogene TRBV3-2) and TRBJ1-2; D might be TRBD1 (5 bases). Germline V gene data show CDR1 as LGHDT and CDR2 as YNNKEL (reference sequence). The V end lost 2 bases, the J end lost 7 bases, and 14 bases lay between the germline ends. The CDR3 spans 14 residues. CDR3 in DNA: TGTGCCAGCAGCCAAATGGGGGGATCGGGTGGCTACACCTTC. It is translated as CASSQMGGSGGYTF.

The genes are TRBV27 and TRBJ2-1; 8 bases line up with TRBD2. J lost 5 bases, V lost 10 bases, and 7 bases had no gene match. CDR1 and CDR2 from the germline V gene are MNHEY and SMNVEV (reference sequence). This CDR3 region has 13 residues. The CDR3 bases are TGTGCCACCGGGACTAGGGGGAACAATGAGCAGTTCTTC. Translation gives CATGTRGNNEQFF.

This chain joins TRBV6-5 and TRBJ1-1, with 9 bases fitting TRBD1. Germline CDR1 is MNHEY and CDR2 is SVGAGI. There are 14 residues in the CDR3. The V and J ends lost 6 bases and 1 base, in that order; junction bases with no gene match: 3. The CDR3 sequence: CASRPGQGNTEAFF. As DNA, the CDR3 is TGTGCCAGCAGACCGGGACAGGGGAACACTGAAGCTTTCTTT.

This chain uses TRBV6-5 with TRBJ1-5; D might be TRBD1 (6 bases). The CDR3 is made up of 14 amino acids. Germline V gene data show CDR1 as MNHEY and CDR2 as SVGAGI. V was trimmed by 6 bases and J by 4 bases, leaving 13 bases between them. Here the CDR3 reads CASSRDNINQPQHF. CDR3 nucleotide sequence: TGTGCCAGCAGCCGGGACAACATAAATCAGCCCCAGCATTTT.

This clone was detected a few times. V and J are TRBV5-6 and TRBJ1-1; 8 nucleotides align to TRBD1. The CDR3 sequence is 14 residues long. V lost 4 bases and J lost 1; bases outside the gene matches: 3. Germline V lookup: CDR1 SGHDT, CDR2 YYEEEE. In nucleotides, the CDR3 is TGTGCCAGCAGCCTGACAGGGGAGAACACTGAAGCTTTCTTT. It codes for CASSLTGENTEAFF.

This chain uses TRBV2 with TRBJ2-7; possibly TRBD2 for D (5 bases). Trimming left V 7 bases short and J 1 base short, with 8 bases between. Per the germline V gene, CDR1 is SNHLY and CDR2 is FYNNEI. This CDR3 contains 12 residues. The CDR3 loop reads CASNGDSYEQYF. DNA for the CDR3: TGTGCCAGCAACGGGGATTCCTACGAGCAGTACTTC.

The chain uses TRBV19 and TRBJ2-2; 7 bases line up with TRBD1. This CDR3 contains 15 residues. Per germline, CDR1 LNHDA and CDR2 SQIVND (reference sequence). The J segment lost 2 bases and the V segment lost 3 bases, leaving 3 bases of the junction unmatched. This chain's CDR3 is CASSMDRRNTGELFF. In DNA, the CDR3 is TGTGCCAGTAGTATGGACAGGCGAAACACCGGGGAGCTGTTTTTT.